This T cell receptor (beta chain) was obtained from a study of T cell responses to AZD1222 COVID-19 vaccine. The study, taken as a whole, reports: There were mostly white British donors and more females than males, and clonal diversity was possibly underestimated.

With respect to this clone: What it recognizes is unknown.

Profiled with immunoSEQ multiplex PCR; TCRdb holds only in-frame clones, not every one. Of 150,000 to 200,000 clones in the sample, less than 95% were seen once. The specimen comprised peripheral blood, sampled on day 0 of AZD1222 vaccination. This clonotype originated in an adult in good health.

The CDR3 coding sequence is TGTGCCTGGAGTGCTTCCAGGACAGCCAGCTCCTATAATTCACCCCTCCACTTT. Translated, it gives CAWSASRTASSYNSPLHF. The chain recombines TRBV30 with TRBJ1-6; D is perhaps TRBD1 (6 bases). The CDR3 has 18 residues. V was cut by 1 base and J by 0 bases, with 16 bases left in between. Germline-derived CDR1 and CDR2 are GTSNPN and SVGIG (reference sequence).